Listed below are T cell receptor beta chains from one sample, sequenced in a study of beta chain features in type 1 diabetes. Libraries were prepared by immunoSEQ multiplex PCR; TCRdb keeps only in-frame clonotypes and omits some of them. The repertoire consists of over 700,000 clones, with under 20% occurring once and the leading ten covering 0.023%. The sample was naive CD4+ T cells from blood. These receptors all stem from a woman between 18 and 30 years old in good health. The CDR3 runs from the conserved cysteine through the conserved F or W. Each record gives: V gene, clone size, D gene, J gene, CDR3 DNA, CDR3 protein. A D gene is named only where the DNA matches it firmly. Some rows mark clone size as missing; the rest say once, few, many or name a class of expanded clone.

TRBV27	NA	NA	TRBJ1-5	TGTGCCAGCAGTTTAAGGGGGTATCAGCCCCAGCATTTT	CASSLRGYQPQHF
TRBV7-9	few	NA	TRBJ2-7	TGTGCCAGCAGCCCTCATGGCTACGAGCAGTACTTC	CASSPHGYEQYF
TRBV25-1	few	NA	TRBJ2-7	TGTGCCAGCAGTGAAACTAGCAGGCCCTACGAGCAGTACTTC	CASSETSRPYEQYF
TRBV7-9	few	NA	TRBJ1-1	TGTGCCAGCAGCTCCGGGACCGCAGACGCTTTCTTT	CASSSGTADAFF
TRBV5-1	NA	TRBD1	TRBJ1-2	TGCGCCAGCAGCCCCCAACCGGGACAGAAGGGTTATGGCTACACCTTC	CASSPQPGQKGYGYTF
TRBV7-2	few	NA	TRBJ1-2	TGTGCCAGCAGCTTATACGGGGTAGGAGGCTACACCTTC	CASSLYGVGGYTF
TRBV4-2	NA	NA	TRBJ2-7	TGTGCCAGCAGCCAAGAAAGGGACTCCGGCTACGAGCAGTACTTC	CASSQERDSGYEQYF
TRBV18	NA	NA	TRBJ1-2	TGTGCCAGCTCACCACCGATTTCAGTTCCGTATGGCTACACCTTC	CASSPPISVPYGYTF
TRBV11-2	once	NA	TRBJ2-3	TGTGCCAGCAGCTTAGAGACCGGGGATACGCAGTATTTT	CASSLETGDTQYF
TRBV9	NA	TRBD1	TRBJ2-5	TGTGCCAGCAGCCCTATGGACAGGTTGGGCCAAGAGACCCAGTACTTC	CASSPMDRLGQETQYF
TRBV18	NA	TRBD1	TRBJ2-3	TGTGCCAGCTCACCACGAGGACAGGGGGCGGCGGCCGATACGCAGTATTTT	CASSPRGQGAAADTQYF
TRBV5-4	NA	NA	TRBJ2-2	TGTGCCAGCAGCTTGGCTACCGGGGAGCTGTTTTTT	CASSLATGELFF
TRBV28	few	NA	TRBJ2-1	TGTGCCAGCAGTTTCTCTAACGGTGATGAGCAGTTCTTC	CASSFSNGDEQFF
TRBV7-9	NA	NA	TRBJ2-1	TGTGCCAGCAGCTTGACAGACCTCAATGAGCAGTTCTTC	CASSLTDLNEQFF
TRBV2	NA	NA	TRBJ2-3	TGTGCCAGCAAGGTTGAGGGGATCTATACGGATACGCAGTATTTT	CASKVEGIYTDTQYF
TRBV27	NA	TRBD1	TRBJ1-1	TGTGCCAGCAGTCCCAGGACAGGCCTTAGGACTAACACTGAAGCTTTCTTT	CASSPRTGLRTNTEAFF